The clone carrying this T cell receptor beta chain is a singleton in its sample. Terminally differentiated effector memory CD45RA+ cells were left out of the naive CD8 fraction, which was CD45RO-negative and positively selected for CCR7. The CDR3 sequence is 16 residues long. Per the germline V gene, CDR1 is LNHNV and CDR2 is YYDKDF (reference sequence). Trimming removed 0 bases at V and 4 bases at J, with 12 bases between. The record originates from a study of shared clonotypes between healthy human individuals. Measured with immunoSEQ multiplex PCR; TCRdb has only the in-frame clones, and not every one. The sample yields 600,000 or so clones, 95% seen once.

The origin of this receptor is a woman aged 25 to 45 in good health. The chain employs TRBV15 and TRBJ1-4, with D tentatively TRBD1 (5 bases). The sample taken for sequencing was naive CD8+ T cells sorted from blood. The CDR3 nucleotides read TGTGCCACCAGCAGAGATCTAGGCAGGGTTAATGAAAAACTGTTTTTT. It is translated as CATSRDLGRVNEKLFF.